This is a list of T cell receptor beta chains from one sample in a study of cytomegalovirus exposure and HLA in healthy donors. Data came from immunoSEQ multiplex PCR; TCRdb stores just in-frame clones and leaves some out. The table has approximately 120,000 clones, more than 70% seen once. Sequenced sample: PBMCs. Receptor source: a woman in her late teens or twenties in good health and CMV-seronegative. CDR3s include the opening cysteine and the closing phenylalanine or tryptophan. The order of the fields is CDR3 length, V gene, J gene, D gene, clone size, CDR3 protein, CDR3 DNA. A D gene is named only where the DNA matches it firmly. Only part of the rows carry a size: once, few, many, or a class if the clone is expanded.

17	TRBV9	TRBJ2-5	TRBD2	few	CASSAGFRAGGVETQYF	TGTGCCAGCAGCGCCGGTTTTCGAGCGGGAGGGGTAGAGACCCAGTACTTC
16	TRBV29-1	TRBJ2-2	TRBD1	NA	CSVEEWDRGRLGELFF	TGCAGCGTTGAAGAGTGGGACAGGGGGAGACTAGGGGAGCTGTTTTTT
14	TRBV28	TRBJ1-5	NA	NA	CASNLDSIHQPQHF	TGTGCCAGCAACTTGGACAGTATCCATCAGCCCCAGCATTTT
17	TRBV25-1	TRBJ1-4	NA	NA	CASSEYRVGATNEKLFF	TGTGCCAGCAGTGAGTACAGGGTTGGAGCAACTAATGAAAAACTGTTTTTT
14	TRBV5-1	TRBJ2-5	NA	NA	CASSLQGPQETQYF	TGCGCCAGCAGCCTACAGGGTCCACAAGAGACCCAGTACTTC
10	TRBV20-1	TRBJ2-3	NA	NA	CSAPGDTQYF	TGCAGTGCTCCGGGGGATACGCAGTATTTT
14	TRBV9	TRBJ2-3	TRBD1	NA	CASSVQGASDTQYF	TGTGCCAGCAGCGTCCAGGGGGCCTCAGATACGCAGTATTTT
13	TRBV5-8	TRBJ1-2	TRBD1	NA	CATGTGGYYGYTF	TGTGCCACCGGGACAGGGGGATACTATGGCTACACCTTC
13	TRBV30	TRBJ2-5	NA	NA	CACPLAGGETQYF	TGTGCCTGCCCACTAGCTGGAGGTGAGACCCAGTACTTC
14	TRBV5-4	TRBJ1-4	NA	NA	CASSLDSITPPSEF	TGTGCCAGCAGCCTGGACAGCATTACACCGCCGAGTGAGTTT
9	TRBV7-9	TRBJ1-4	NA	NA	CASSLKLFF	TGTGCCAGCAGCCTTAAACTGTTTTTT
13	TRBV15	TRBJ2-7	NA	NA	CATSRVAEGEQYF	TGTGCCACCAGCAGAGTCGCGGAAGGCGAGCAGTACTTC